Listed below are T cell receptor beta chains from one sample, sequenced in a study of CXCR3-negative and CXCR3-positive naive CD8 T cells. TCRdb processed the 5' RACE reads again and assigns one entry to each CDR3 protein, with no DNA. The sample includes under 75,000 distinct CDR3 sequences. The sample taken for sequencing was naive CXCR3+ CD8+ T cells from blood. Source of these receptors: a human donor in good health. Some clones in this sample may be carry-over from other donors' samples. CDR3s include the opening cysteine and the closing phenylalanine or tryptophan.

CASTLRDRRQKETQYF TRBJ2-5 TRBV23-1
CASSSNSYEQYF TRBJ2-7 TRBV27
CASSPGTAEETQYF TRBJ2-5 TRBV12-3/TRBV12-4
CASSPDRAGQETQYF TRBJ2-5 TRBV6-1
CSVEPGGAGYEQYF TRBJ2-7 TRBV29-1
CSVGHKGNTEAFF TRBJ1-1 TRBV29-1
CASSPTGTEAFF TRBJ1-1 TRBV18
CASIPLLNTEAFF TRBJ1-1 TRBV2
CSVVGTGGEDEQFF TRBJ2-1 TRBV29-1
CSVEPFGSWGKGGTDTQYF TRBJ2-3 TRBV29-1
CSVVSGVGSYEQYF TRBJ2-7 TRBV29-1
CAAGDRGASGELFF TRBJ2-2 TRBV6-6
CASSQGRGGYNEQFF TRBJ2-1 TRBV23-1
CASSSHAGTPKETQYF TRBJ2-5 TRBV7-7
CSASPPGRTTEAFF TRBJ1-1 TRBV20-1
CASTKLSQTNEQYF TRBJ2-7 TRBV5-5
CASSLDPVPYTGELFF TRBJ2-2 TRBV5-1
CASTGVLTSGSSYEQYF TRBJ2-7 TRBV28
CSVVDRGATDTQYF TRBJ2-3 TRBV29-1
CSVRDTHEQFF TRBJ2-1 TRBV29-1
CASSTGTGTNEQFF TRBJ2-1 TRBV13
CASSQGGAEYEQYF TRBJ2-7 TRBV4-2
CASSLDSRAQAWETQYF TRBJ2-5 TRBV7-8
CASSYLGHTPEQYF TRBJ2-7 TRBV6-2/TRBV6-3
CASSRGLAETSYEQHF TRBJ2-7 TRBV5-6
CSVVDPSLGNTIYF TRBJ1-3 TRBV29-1
CASKGETRGENTGELFF TRBJ2-2 TRBV28
CASSDRFLNPGELFF TRBJ2-2 TRBV14
CASSPGAGSSTDTQYF TRBJ2-3 TRBV5-1
CASSLAMTGDATNEKLFF TRBJ1-4 TRBV5-1
CASSDGQGHSPLHF TRBJ1-6 TRBV2
CASSLPVTGESTEAFF TRBJ1-1 TRBV5-1
CASSLPRGPPQETQYF TRBJ2-5 TRBV6-6
CASSQDNGGAVSGANVLTF TRBJ2-6 TRBV3-1
CSVEDGGGDEQYF TRBJ2-7 TRBV29-1
CASSPPLGQATYEQYF TRBJ2-7 TRBV7-9